This TCR beta chain was recovered during a study of T cell repertoires and Cas9 in healthy adults (dated by TCRdb to 2017 to 2018). For the wider study: Multi-effector potency, cytotoxicity and lineage determination within the CD4 and CD8 compartments were characterized for SpCas9-reactive T cells. The study examined preexisting T cell immunity against the Streptococcus pyogenes Cas9 nuclease (SpCas9) used in CRISPR gene editing.

The library was made by the immunoSEQ multiplex PCR assay. The clones in this table, taken by TCRdb from immuneACCESS, are in-frame only. Not every clone is retained; where verified, under half of the shortfall comes from an unresolved V gene, and the cause of the rest is unknown. Counted in this sample were tens of thousands of clones; about 90% of them appeared once. Jointly, the top ten make up around 1.5% of the sample. The study at large found these results: In vitro, SpCas9-reactive regulatory T cells were reported to reduce the proliferation and function of SpCas9-reactive effector T cells.

This clone was seen just once. The antigen it binds to is not known. Base qualities are not at hand, and no much larger clone is one base apart. V and J are trimmed by 0 bases and 10 bases, and the gene matches miss 3 bases of the junction. CDR1 SGHRS and CDR2 YFSETQ are derived from the germline V gene. There are 14 amino acids in the CDR3, from cysteine to phenylalanine inclusive. CDR3 DNA is the only sequence kept; it has 42 bases, read in frame from the first base. Healthy humans served as the donors. The V gene is TRBV5-1 and the J gene is TRBJ1-6; the junction holds 8 bases that match TRBD1. Sequencing input: CD4+ effector T cells (CD127+, CD25-, CD137-, CD154-) from PBMCs; culture status not recorded. The clonotype comes from a human donor in good health. The CDR3 reads CASSLGDRGSPLHF. The nucleotide sequence reads as follows: TGCGCCAGCAGCTTGGGAGACAGGGGCTCACCCCTCCACTTT.